This T cell receptor beta chain was recovered during a study of cytomegalovirus exposure and HLA in healthy donors. PCR primers comprised 60 Vbeta and 13 Jbeta primers. Per the authors' pipeline: Roughly 80 million unique TCR beta chains, about 11 million of them shared, were counted by a later analysis. Repertoires were generated with immunoSEQ multiplex PCR, while TCRdb's copy carries only in-frame clones and drops some. D and trimming were read from the DNA, whereas the V and J calls and clone size are those reported in that table. The table shows roughly 200,000 clones, with 70% to 80% occurring only once. The germline gives CDR1 MGHDK, CDR2 SYGVNS. The CDR3 totals 15 residues. Trimming stripped 5 bases from V and 0 bases from J, with 13 bases between. Study-level findings and limits: Among TCR beta chains of equal frequency, HLA-associated ones were more clonally expanded in a later analysis. In a later analysis, parvovirus B19, influenza, CMV and Epstein-Barr virus appeared linked to several top co-occurrence clusters. Sequencing had likely introduced a cluster of highly shared sequence variants as an artifact.

This clone has just a few counts. Its target is unknown. This receptor was obtained from a woman aged 55-70 years in good health and CMV-seropositive. This chain connects TRBV25-1 to TRBJ1-1; D not resolved. Sequences were obtained from PBMCs. The CDR3 sequence: CASSSYSLMNTEAFF. In nucleotides, the CDR3 is TGTGCCAGCAGTAGCTACAGTCTCATGAACACTGAAGCTTTCTTT.